This TCR beta chain was captured by sequencing in a study of T cells in Graves' hyperthyroidism and ophthalmopathy. Study-level points and caveats: Most thyroid clonotypes expanded above 0.001 appeared in blood too.

Exclusion of a patient resulted from uncontrolled infection, other autoimmune disease, pregnancy or lactation. What was amplified from RNA transcripts were TCR beta CDR3 regions. First-round RT-PCR targeting the TCR CDR3 was performed with the HTBI primer set. A single record per CDR3 protein comes from TCRdb applying MiXCR to the multiplex PCR reads. The table has roughly 45,000 distinct CDR3 sequences, 49% seen once. There are many counts of this clonotype. The antigen is unknown. This CDR3 is 15 amino acids long. Germline V gene data show CDR1 as DFQATT and CDR2 as SNEGSKA (reference sequence). The germline V and J ends were trimmed by 3 bases and 4 bases, with 18 bases remaining between them.

The rearrangement links TRBV20-1 to TRBJ1-2; D might be TRBD1 (5 bases). The sample consisted of peripheral blood or thyroid tissue (not recorded which). The receptor was derived from a woman between 50 and 59 years old with Graves' hyperthyroidism. The CDR3 loop reads CSARAKGTAFYGYTF. The CDR3 coding sequence is TGCAGTGCTAGGGCTAAAGGGACGGCCTTCTATGGCTACACCTTC.